These T cell receptor beta chains were read from a single sample in a study of long-term antiretroviral therapy in people with HIV. TCRdb's table, derived via immunoSEQ multiplex PCR, lists solely in-frame clones and lacks some. The top ten hold 5.1% of the sample, which has some 45,000 clones, approximately 89% seen once. The material was unsorted PBMCs, obtained 0.1 years before starting antiretroviral therapy. All receptors derive from a woman in her fifties or sixties with HIV. CDR3s include the opening cysteine and the closing phenylalanine or tryptophan. Each record gives: V gene, CDR3 protein.

>TRBV6-6
CASALKGMTGETQYF
>TRBV4-2
CASSQEGRTSLGNNEQFF
>TRBV19
CASSPRQGRAEKLFF
>TRBV11-2
CASSFGGAGELFF
>TRBV5-8
CASSLGQGIHNEQFF
>TRBV5-1
CASSYGTGPSSYEQYF
>TRBV6-6
CASSSAVVYFDTEAFF
>TRBV30
CAWSDGRDQPQHF
>TRBV6-1
CASSPRNNEQFF
>TRBV19
CASSAQMNTEAFF
>TRBV5-1
CASSQGTGNSNYGYTF
>TRBV11-2
CAHEQGGTDTQYF
>TRBV5-6
CASSAATGAYNSPLHF
>TRBV7-8
CASSSTENEKLFF
>TRBV2
CASTRGGGFDSPLHF
>TRBV13
CASGIGTDYEQYF